This paragraph reports one TCR beta chain. These data come from a study of blood T cell repertoires in COVID-19. Study-level information: From the United States, Italy and Spain came samples of acute and convalescent COVID-19. Sources were T cells, B-cell-depleted T cells, or PBMCs; the material itself was cDNA or gDNA.

The germline V and J ends were trimmed by 3 bases and 10 bases, with 18 bases remaining between them. Germline V gene data show CDR1 as KGHDR and CDR2 as SFDVKD. This CDR3 comprises 15 residues. In the authors' methods: Quantification of nucleated cells was approximated via reference gene primer amplification. Assay: immunoSEQ multiplex PCR; the TCRdb copy retains only in-frame clones and omits some. Clone size and V and J calls were adopted from that table, with D and trimming inferred from the DNA. The table has under 150,000 clones, about nine tenths seen once. The chain links TRBV24-1 to TRBJ2-1; no reliable D call. The clonotype originates from a woman aged 50 to 60 with acute or convalescent COVID-19. Sample: peripheral blood. CDR3 loop: CATSDRSTSPQEQFF. DNA for the CDR3: TGTGCCACCAGTGATCGGTCCACTTCGCCTCAAGAGCAGTTCTTC.